This T cell receptor beta chain was obtained from a study of PD-L1 blockade in urothelial cancer. Time point: peripheral blood 6 weeks after treatment start. Each patient presented with locally advanced or metastatic urothelial carcinoma. Trimming pared 1 base from V and 3 bases from J, leaving 9 bases between. The CDR3 runs 15 residues. Germline CDR1 reads SGHVS; CDR2 reads FQNEAQ. This table comes from immunoSEQ multiplex PCR, and its TCRdb copy is limited to in-frame clones, with some not included. This sample has about 50,000 clones; about 82% occur once, and the top ten carry around 10%. The chain carries TRBV7-8 and TRBJ2-2; unclear D gene. The material sequenced was PBMCs, taken around atezolizumab (anti-PD-L1) treatment. The receptor was derived from a man between 65 and 80 years old with urothelial cancer. This CDR3 is CASSLVVSYTGELFF. CDR3 sequence (DNA): TGTGCCAGCAGCTTAGTTGTCAGTTACACCGGGGAGCTGTTTTTT.